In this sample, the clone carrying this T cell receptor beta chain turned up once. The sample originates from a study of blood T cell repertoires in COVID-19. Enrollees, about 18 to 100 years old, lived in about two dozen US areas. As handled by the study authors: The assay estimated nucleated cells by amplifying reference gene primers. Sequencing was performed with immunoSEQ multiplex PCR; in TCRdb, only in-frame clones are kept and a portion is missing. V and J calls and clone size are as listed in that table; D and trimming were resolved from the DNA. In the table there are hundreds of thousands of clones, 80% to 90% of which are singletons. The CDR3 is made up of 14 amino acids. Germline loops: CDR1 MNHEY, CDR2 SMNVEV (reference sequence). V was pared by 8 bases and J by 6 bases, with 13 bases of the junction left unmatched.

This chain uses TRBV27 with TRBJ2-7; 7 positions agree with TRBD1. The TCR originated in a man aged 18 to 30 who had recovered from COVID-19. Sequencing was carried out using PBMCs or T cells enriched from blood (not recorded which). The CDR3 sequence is CASETPETGFEQYF. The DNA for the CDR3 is TGTGCCAGCGAGACGCCCGAGACAGGGTTCGAGCAGTACTTC.